The 28 T cell receptor beta chains in this list originate from one sample, sequenced in a study of CD8+ T cells in alopecia areata. Treatment meaning: oral pan-JAK inhibitor, 5-10 mg twice daily. Following extraction, RNA underwent reverse transcription to cDNA, which served as the sequencing template. Measured with immunoSEQ multiplex PCR; TCRdb has only the in-frame clones, and not every one. The data contain some 170,000 clones, approximately 59% of them singletons. Sequencing used CD4+ T cells sorted from blood, obtained at approximately week 56, from a patient treated with tofacitinib. Every receptor here comes from a human donor with alopecia areata.

The chain uses TRBV18 and TRBJ2-7, with 7 bases identical to TRBD2. V lost 3 bases to trimming and J lost 4 bases; unmatched junction nucleotides: 3. The CDR3 has 13 residues. Germline CDR1 KGHSH, CDR2 LQKENI. The CDR3 coding sequence is TGTGCCAGCTCACCCGGGGGAGGGTACGAGCAGTACTTC. Encoded protein: CASSPGGGYEQYF.

V gene TRBV6-5 combines with J gene TRBJ1-1, with D uncertain. V was shortened by 6 bases and J by 4 bases, with 15 bases between the two germline ends. The CDR3 has 14 residues. Germline lookup yields CDR1 MNHEY and CDR2 SVGAGI. The CDR3 nucleotides read TGTGCCAGCAGCCCCCGCGGGGTGGTCACTGAAGCTTTCTTT. Translating gives CASSPRGVVTEAFF.

The gene calls are TRBV30 and TRBJ1-2; 7 bases are a match to TRBD1. The CDR3 loop spans 13 amino acids. J gave up 4 bases and V 4 bases, and 6 bases lay outside the gene matches. CDR1 and CDR2 (germline): GTSNPN, SVGIG (reference sequence). CDR3 sequence reads: CAWNRGHLYGYTF. In nucleotides, the CDR3 is TGTGCCTGGAACAGGGGCCACCTCTATGGCTACACCTTC.

This clone was recorded a few times. The chain couples TRBV5-1 to TRBJ1-4, with D unresolved. V dropped 4 bases and J dropped 7 bases, with 17 bases sitting between them. The V gene's germline CDR1 is SGHRS and CDR2 YFSETQ. This CDR3 region has 15 residues. The CDR3 loop is CASSLLLAPREKLFF. Here the CDR3 DNA reads TGCGCCAGCAGCCTATTACTCGCCCCGCGTGAAAAACTGTTTTTT.

This chain uses TRBV4-2 with TRBJ2-1; 8 bases fit TRBD2. CDR1 is LGHNA, CDR2 YNFKEQ, per germline. Trimming removed 7 bases from V and 5 bases from J; junction bases left unmatched: 7. The CDR3 length is 14 residues. CDR3 coding DNA: TGTGCCAGCACCATCCGGGGGGGGAACAATGAGCAGTTCTTC. Translation gives CASTIRGGNNEQFF.

The genes are TRBV30 and TRBJ1-3; perhaps TRBD1 as D (5 bases). The V gene's germline CDR1 is GTSNPN and CDR2 SVGIG (reference sequence). V lost 0 bases to trimming and J lost 1 base, with 13 bases between them. The CDR3 sequence is 16 residues long. CDR3 protein: CAWSVTSRGSGNTIYF. The DNA for the CDR3 is TGTGCCTGGAGTGTAACTTCTAGGGGTTCTGGAAACACCATATATTTT.

V and J are TRBV7-9 and TRBJ2-2, with D unclear. Trimming left V 5 bases short and J 7 bases short, with 11 bases between. The V gene's germline CDR1 is SEHNR and CDR2 FQNEAQ (reference sequence). This CDR3 has 13 amino acids. In DNA form, the CDR3 reads TGTGCCAGCAGCCCAAATAGCTTCGGGGAGCTGTTTTTT. Protein: CASSPNSFGELFF.

This clone came up a few times. This chain connects TRBV27 to TRBJ2-3; TRBD1 is a possible D gene (5 bases). The CDR3 runs 17 residues. The V and J ends lost 5 bases and 0 bases respectively, with 18 bases between them. The germline gives CDR1 MNHEY, CDR2 SMNVEV (reference sequence). CDR3 DNA sequence: TGTGCCAGCAGTGAACAAGGGGCCAACCCTAGCACAGATACGCAGTATTTT. It specifies CASSEQGANPSTDTQYF.

The chain uses TRBV11-2 and TRBJ2-2; tentatively, D is TRBD1 (7 bases). The V and J ends lost 8 bases and 5 bases respectively, with 21 bases between them. The CDR3 contains 16 residues. Germline values: CDR1 SGHAT, CDR2 FQNNGV. This CDR3 is CASLAGGPHPTGELFF. DNA for the CDR3: TGTGCCAGCTTAGCAGGGGGGCCCCACCCTACCGGGGAGCTGTTTTTT.

The rearrangement joins TRBV4-1 to TRBJ2-3, with unresolved D. V lost 3 bases to trimming and J lost 3 bases, with 4 bases between them. The CDR3 length is 12 residues. The germline gives CDR1 MGHRA, CDR2 YSYEKL. The CDR3 here is CASSQETDTQYF. CDR3 nucleotides: TGCGCCAGCAGCCAGGAGACAGATACGCAGTATTTT.

V gene TRBV11-2 combines with J gene TRBJ1-2, with TRBD1 matching 8 bases. CDR1 is SGHAT, CDR2 FQNNGV, per germline. V shed 5 bases, J shed 6 bases, and the junction held 5 bases outside the gene matches. The CDR3 has 13 residues. For the CDR3, the DNA is TGTGCCAGCAGCGTGACAGGGGTCGATGGCTACACCTTC. This translates into CASSVTGVDGYTF. Supplemented by reference TRBV11-2 and TRBJ1-2, the full variable domain reads EAGVAQSPRYKIIEKRQSVAFWCNPISGHATLYWYQQILGQGPKLLIQFQNNGVVDDSQLPKDRFSAERLKGVDSTLKIQPAKLEDSAVYLCASSVTGVDGYTFGSGTRLTVV.

V usage is TRBV10-2 and J usage is TRBJ1-1, with D tentatively TRBD1 (5 bases). V dropped 6 bases and J dropped 1 base, with 9 bases sitting between them. Per germline, CDR1 WSHSY and CDR2 SAAADI. This CDR3 has 13 amino acids. CDR3 in DNA: TGCGCCAGCAGACACAGGAGGAACACTGAAGCTTTCTTT. It is translated as CASRHRRNTEAFF.

V is TRBV2 and J is TRBJ1-1; D might be TRBD1 (5 bases). Deletions cut 6 bases from V and 0 bases from J, with 14 bases between. This CDR3 spans 15 amino acids. Germline V gene lookup returns CDR1 SNHLY and CDR2 FYNNEI. The CDR3 is CASSTGGLMNTEAFF. CDR3 coding DNA: TGTGCCAGCAGCACCGGGGGGTTAATGAACACTGAAGCTTTCTTT.

V is TRBV29-1 and J is TRBJ1-3; D call uncertain. V shed 6 bases and J shed 0 bases, with 9 bases lying between them. Germline lookup yields CDR1 SQVTM and CDR2 ANQGSEA. The CDR3 sequence is 13 residues long. The CDR3 here is CSVNQNSGNTIYF. The CDR3 DNA is TGCAGCGTAAATCAGAACTCTGGAAACACCATATATTTT. The full variable domain, completed using reference TRBV29-1 and TRBJ1-3, is SAVISQKPSRDICQRGTSLTIQCQVDSQVTMMFWYRQQPGQSLTLIATANQGSEATYESGFVIDKFPISRPNLTFSTLTVSNMSPEDSSIYLCSVNQNSGNTIYFGEGSWLTVV.

The chain couples TRBV5-1 to TRBJ2-7; the D gene is possibly TRBD1 (5 bases). The V end lost 3 bases, the J end lost 6 bases, and 19 bases lay between the germline ends. The CDR3 runs 15 residues. The germline CDR1 and CDR2 sequences are SGHRS and YFSETQ. In nucleotides, the CDR3 is TGCGCCAGCAGCTCAGGGTCCCCAGGGTTTATCGAGCAGTACTTC. Translating it yields CASSSGSPGFIEQYF.

V gene TRBV15 combines with J gene TRBJ1-2; 7 bases line up with TRBD1. Germline CDR1 LNHNV, CDR2 YYDKDF (reference sequence). The V gene end was trimmed by 0 bases and the J gene end by 5 bases; junction bases not matched to a gene: 9. The length of the CDR3 is 16 residues. CDR3 coding DNA: TGTGCCACCAGCAGAGAAGACAGGGTTGAGGCTTATGGCTACACCTTC. Protein sequence: CATSREDRVEAYGYTF.

This rearrangement joins TRBV7-8 to TRBJ2-7; weak D call: TRBD1 (5 bases). Trimming took 1 base from V and 2 from J, leaving 9 bases between them. The CDR3 extends over 14 amino acids. Germline loops: CDR1 SGHVS, CDR2 FQNEAQ. CDR3 residues: CASSLGTLPYEQYF. The CDR3 coding sequence is TGTGCCAGCAGCTTAGGGACACTTCCCTACGAGCAGTACTTC.

This chain connects TRBV7-9 to TRBJ2-1; TRBD2 matches at 9 bases. Germline V gene sequence: CDR1 SEHNR, CDR2 FQNEAQ (reference sequence). CDR3 length: 14 residues. The V segment lost 1 base and the J segment 10 bases; nucleotides outside the gene matches: 5. The CDR3 DNA reads as TGTGCCAGCAGCTTAGAGGGACTAGCAGGGGAGCAGTTCTTC. Protein: CASSLEGLAGEQFF.

This clone was counted between two and nine times. J is TRBJ1-5 and V is TRBV30, with D possibly matching TRBD1 (6 bases). The V gene lost 0 bases and the J gene lost 7 bases, with 10 bases spanning the gap. CDR1 GTSNPN and CDR2 SVGIG come from the germline V gene (reference sequence). CDR3 length: 13 amino acids. CDR3 region: CAWSVAGAQPQHF. As DNA, the CDR3 is TGTGCCTGGAGTGTTGCGGGGGCACAGCCCCAGCATTTT.

This chain uses TRBV27 with TRBJ2-6, with 8 bases aligning to TRBD1. This CDR3 has 17 amino acids. Per the germline V gene, CDR1 is MNHEY and CDR2 is SMNVEV (reference sequence). The J segment lost 0 bases and the V segment lost 5 bases, leaving 6 bases of the junction unmatched. CDR3 in DNA: TGTGCCAGCAGTCCAGGACAGGGTCTCTCTGGGGCCAACGTCCTGACTTTC. Translated, it gives CASSPGQGLSGANVLTF.

This clone showed up just a few times. V and J are TRBV15 and TRBJ1-2; D not certain. Deletions cut 0 bases from V and 0 bases from J, with 8 bases between. Germline V lookup: CDR1 LNHNV, CDR2 YYDKDF (reference sequence). The CDR3 covers 15 residues. CDR3 bases: TGTGCCACCAGCAGAGATTTCGGAGCTAACTATGGCTACACCTTC. The encoded protein is CATSRDFGANYGYTF. Supplemented by reference TRBV15 and TRBJ1-2, the full variable domain reads DAMVIQNPRYQVTQFGKPVTLSCSQTLNHNVMYWYQQKSSQAPKLLFHYYDKDFNNEADTPDNFQSRRPNTSFCFLDIRSPGLGDTAMYLCATSRDFGANYGYTFGSGTRLTVV.

DNA of the CDR3: TGTGCCAGCAAAACAGGGGGCGTTGAAGCTTTCTTT. Translating gives CASKTGGVEAFF. The chain employs TRBV28 and TRBJ1-1; 9 bases map to TRBD1. Germline values: CDR1 MDHEN, CDR2 SYDVKM. The trim removed 7 bases at V and 7 bases at J, leaving 4 bases unmatched. The CDR3 spans 12 residues.

The CDR3 reads CAWRAGTLGYTF. The CDR3, as DNA: TGTGCCTGGAGAGCCGGGACTCTGGGCTACACCTTC. This chain links TRBV30 with TRBJ1-2, with D maybe TRBD1 (5 bases). V lost 3 bases to trimming and J lost 8 bases, with 13 bases between them. This CDR3 is 12 amino acids long. Germline values: CDR1 GTSNPN, CDR2 SVGIG (reference sequence).

The chain uses TRBV29-1 and TRBJ1-1; 7 nucleotides match TRBD1. Trimming at V came to 4 bases and at J to 0 bases, leaving 2 bases not matched to a gene. The CDR3 extends over 13 amino acids. Germline CDR1 SQVTM, CDR2 ANQGSEA. CDR3 sequence (DNA): TGCAGCGTTGTGGGACAGATGAACACTGAAGCTTTCTTT. Translated, it gives CSVVGQMNTEAFF.

This clone is a singleton in its sample. This chain connects TRBV27 to TRBJ1-4; TRBD1 aligns across 7 bases. Trimming removed 6 bases from V and 10 bases from J; junction bases left unmatched: 5. CDR3 size: 12 residues. CDR1 and CDR2 from the germline V gene are MNHEY and SMNVEV (reference sequence). CDR3 residues: CASRQGIGKLFF. In DNA form, the CDR3 reads TGTGCCAGCAGACAGGGGATCGGAAAACTGTTTTTT.

J is TRBJ2-7 and V is TRBV27; D call uncertain. V was cut by 4 bases and J by 0 bases, with 16 bases left in between. The CDR3 spans 16 residues. In germline, CDR1 is MNHEY, CDR2 SMNVEV (reference sequence). The CDR3 is CASSSLGPEGSYEQYF. The CDR3 nucleotides read TGTGCCAGCAGTTCGTTAGGACCTGAAGGCTCCTACGAGCAGTACTTC.

This rearrangement joins TRBV2 to TRBJ1-2; the D is unclear. Germline V CDR1 and CDR2: SNHLY, FYNNEI. The CDR3 has 13 residues. V was trimmed by 2 bases and J by 6 bases, leaving 10 bases between them. CDR3 sequence reads: CASSEFGGNGYTF. CDR3 sequence (DNA): TGTGCCAGCAGTGAATTCGGAGGAAATGGCTACACCTTC.

The chain is built from TRBV18 and TRBJ1-6; unclear D gene. This CDR3 spans 14 amino acids. The V end lost 2 bases, the J end lost 7 bases, and 9 bases lay between the germline ends. Germline loops: CDR1 KGHSH, CDR2 LQKENI. The CDR3 coding sequence is TGTGCCAGCTCACCAGTGGTACAGAATTCACCCCTCCACTTT. Residues: CASSPVVQNSPLHF.